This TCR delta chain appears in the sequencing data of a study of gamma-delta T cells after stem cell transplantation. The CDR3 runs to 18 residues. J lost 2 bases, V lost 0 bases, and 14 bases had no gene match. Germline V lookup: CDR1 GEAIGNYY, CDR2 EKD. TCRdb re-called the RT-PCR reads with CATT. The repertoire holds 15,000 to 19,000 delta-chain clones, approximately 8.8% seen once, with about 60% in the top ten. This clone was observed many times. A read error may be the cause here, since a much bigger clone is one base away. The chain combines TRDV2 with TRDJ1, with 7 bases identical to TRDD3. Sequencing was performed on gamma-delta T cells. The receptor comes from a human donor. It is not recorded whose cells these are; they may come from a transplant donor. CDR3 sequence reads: CACDTLKFRVDTTDKLIF. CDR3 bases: TGTGCCTGTGACACCCTAAAATTCCGGGTGGATACGACCGATAAACTCATCTTT.